This entry features one T cell receptor (beta chain) sequence. Original methodology: Counts of nucleated cells, estimated from reference gene primer amplification, were obtained. Measured with immunoSEQ multiplex PCR; TCRdb has only the in-frame clones, and not every one. V, J and clone size derive from that table, while D and trimming were established from the DNA sequence. The sample lists roughly 72,000 clones; roughly 90% were seen once. The sample is drawn from a study of blood T cell repertoires in COVID-19. As for the study in general: Researchers got acute and convalescent COVID-19 samples from the United States, Italy and Spain. PBMCs, B-cell-depleted T cells, or T cells provided the cDNA or gDNA that made up the material.

The CDR3 length is 15 residues. J lost 10 bases, V lost 2 bases, and 7 bases had no gene match. Germline V CDR1 and CDR2: MNHEY, SVGAGI. This clonotype was sampled from a human donor in a cohort sampled during active COVID-19. This chain joins TRBV6-5 and TRBJ1-6, with TRBD1 identical over 8 bases. Sequenced input: peripheral blood. This chain's CDR3 is CASSYRTGLDSPLHF. The CDR3 DNA follows: TGTGCCAGCAGTTACCGGACAGGGCTCGACTCACCCCTCCACTTT.